These T cell receptor beta chains were read from a single sample in a study of blood T cell repertoires in COVID-19. Libraries were prepared by immunoSEQ multiplex PCR; TCRdb keeps only in-frame clonotypes and omits some of them. Altogether approximately 150,000 clones are present, more than 70% being singletons, with the ten largest covering 15% to 20%. The sample taken for sequencing was peripheral blood. The receptors were gathered from a woman aged 70-85 years who had recovered from COVID-19. CDR3s include the opening cysteine and the closing phenylalanine or tryptophan. A D gene is named only where the DNA matches it firmly. Not all rows give a size; the values are once, few, many and, for expanded clones, a class.

TRBV7-2	-	-	TRBJ2-1	CASSSHRDTNEQFF	TGTGCCAGCAGCTCACACCGGGACACCAATGAGCAGTTCTTC
TRBV7-2	-	-	TRBJ1-1	CASSSRQERTEAFF	TGTGCCAGCAGCTCCCGACAGGAGCGGACTGAAGCTTTCTTT
TRBV30	once	TRBD1	TRBJ1-6	CAWSVGQGFGSPLHF	TGTGCCTGGAGTGTAGGACAGGGGTTTGGTTCACCCCTCCACTTT
TRBV10-3	-	-	TRBJ2-1	CAIKGGDFTPRRTQSSYNEQFF	TGTGCCATCAAAGGGGGGGACTTTACGCCGCGGCGAACCCAGAGCTCCTACAATGAGCAGTTCTTC
TRBV7-2	-	-	TRBJ1-5	CASSPTNQPQHF	TGTGCCAGCAGTCCGACAAATCAGCCCCAGCATTTT
TRBV19	-	-	TRBJ2-7	CASSIGRTPSYEQYF	TGTGCCAGTAGTATTGGGCGGACACCCTCCTACGAGCAGTACTTC
TRBV29-1	-	-	TRBJ1-4	CSALERLNGKLFF	TGCAGCGCCCTCGAAAGACTTAATGGGAAACTGTTTTTT
TRBV6-6	once	TRBD2	TRBJ2-7	CASSSQRLAGLEKEYF	TGTGCCAGCAGTTCCCAGAGGCTAGCGGGACTAGAGAAGGAGTACTTC
TRBV7-3	-	TRBD2	TRBJ2-2	CASSLAAGGTGELFF	TGTGCCAGCAGCTTAGCGGCGGGAGGGACCGGGGAGCTGTTTTTT
TRBV5-1	-	-	TRBJ2-2	CASSLQRVGAGELFF	TGCGCCAGCAGCTTGCAGAGGGTTGGGGCCGGGGAGCTGTTTTTT